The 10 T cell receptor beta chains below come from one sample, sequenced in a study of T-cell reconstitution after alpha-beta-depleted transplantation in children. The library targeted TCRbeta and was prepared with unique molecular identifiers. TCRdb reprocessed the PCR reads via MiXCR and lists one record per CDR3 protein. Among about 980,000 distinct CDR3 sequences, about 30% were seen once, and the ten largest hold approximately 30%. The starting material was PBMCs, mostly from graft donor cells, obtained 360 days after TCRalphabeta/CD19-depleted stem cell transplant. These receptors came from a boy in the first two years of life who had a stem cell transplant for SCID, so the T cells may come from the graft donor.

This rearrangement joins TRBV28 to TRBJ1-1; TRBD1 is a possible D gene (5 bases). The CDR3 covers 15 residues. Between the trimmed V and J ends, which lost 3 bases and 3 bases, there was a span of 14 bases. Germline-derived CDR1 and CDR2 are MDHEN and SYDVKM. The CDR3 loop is CASSFTHVGDTEAFF. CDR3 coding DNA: TGTGCCAGCAGTTTCACTCACGTGGGGGACACTGAAGCTTTCTTT.

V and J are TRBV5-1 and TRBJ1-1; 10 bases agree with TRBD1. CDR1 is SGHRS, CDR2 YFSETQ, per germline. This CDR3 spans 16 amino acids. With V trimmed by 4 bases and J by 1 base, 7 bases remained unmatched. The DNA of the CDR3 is TGCGCCAGCAGCCCCCGGACAGGGGGGCCGAACACTGAAGCTTTCTTT. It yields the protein CASSPRTGGPNTEAFF.

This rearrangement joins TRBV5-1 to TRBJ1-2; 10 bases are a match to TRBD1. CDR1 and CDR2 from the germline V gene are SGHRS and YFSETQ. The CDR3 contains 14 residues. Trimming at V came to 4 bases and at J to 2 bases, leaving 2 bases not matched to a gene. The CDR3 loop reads CASSAGQGNYGYTF. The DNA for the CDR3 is TGCGCCAGCAGCGCGGGACAGGGGAACTATGGCTACACCTTC.

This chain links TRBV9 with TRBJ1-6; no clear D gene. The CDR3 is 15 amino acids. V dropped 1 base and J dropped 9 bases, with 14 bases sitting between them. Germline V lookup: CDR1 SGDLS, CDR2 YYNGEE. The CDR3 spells CASSVSGMLSSPLHF. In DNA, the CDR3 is TGTGCCAGCAGCGTAAGTGGGATGCTATCTTCACCCCTCCACTTT.

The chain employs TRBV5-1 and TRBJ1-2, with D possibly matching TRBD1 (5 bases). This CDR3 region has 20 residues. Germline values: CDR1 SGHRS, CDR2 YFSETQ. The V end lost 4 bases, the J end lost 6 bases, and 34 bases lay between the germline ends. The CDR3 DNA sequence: TGCGCCAGCAGCCCGGGACCTTTCGCTACCAGGACCCAACCAACGGATGGCTACACCTTC. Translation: CASSPGPFATRTQPTDGYTF.

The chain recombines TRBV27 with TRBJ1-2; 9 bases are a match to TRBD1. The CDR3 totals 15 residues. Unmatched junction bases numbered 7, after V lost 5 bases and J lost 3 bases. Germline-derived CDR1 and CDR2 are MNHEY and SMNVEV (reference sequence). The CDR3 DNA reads TGTGCCAGCAGTCCAGGGACAGGGTTGGACTATGGCTACACCTTC. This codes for CASSPGTGLDYGYTF.

Here the CDR3 reads CASSLLGGRYNEQFF. Here the CDR3 DNA reads TGTGCCAGCAGCTTATTGGGGGGCCGCTACAATGAGCAGTTCTTC. The chain recombines TRBV11-2 with TRBJ2-1, with D perhaps given as TRBD1 or TRBD2 (6 bases each). CDR1 and CDR2 from the germline V gene are SGHAT and FQNNGV. V was trimmed by 2 bases and J by 3 bases, leaving 11 bases between them. The length of the CDR3 is 15 residues.

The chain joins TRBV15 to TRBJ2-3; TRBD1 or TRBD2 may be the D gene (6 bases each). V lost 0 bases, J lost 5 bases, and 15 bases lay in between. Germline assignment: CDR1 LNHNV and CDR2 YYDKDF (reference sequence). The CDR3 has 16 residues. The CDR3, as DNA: TGTGCCACCAGCAGAGATCGTGGGGGGCCCAAAGATACGCAGTATTTT. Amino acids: CATSRDRGGPKDTQYF.

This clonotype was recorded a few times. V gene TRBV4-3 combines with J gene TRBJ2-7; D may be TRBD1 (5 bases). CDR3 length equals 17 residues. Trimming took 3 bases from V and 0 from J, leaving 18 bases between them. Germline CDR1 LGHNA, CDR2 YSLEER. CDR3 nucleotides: TGCGCCAGCAGCCAGGGTCTAGGGGAAGGGTTCTCCTACGAGCAGTACTTC. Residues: CASSQGLGEGFSYEQYF.

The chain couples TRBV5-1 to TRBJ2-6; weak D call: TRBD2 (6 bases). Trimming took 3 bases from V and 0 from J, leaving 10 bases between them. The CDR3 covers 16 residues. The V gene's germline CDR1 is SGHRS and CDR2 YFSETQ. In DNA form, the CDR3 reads TGCGCCAGCAGCTGGACTACTAACTCTGGGGCCAACGTCCTGACTTTC. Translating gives CASSWTTNSGANVLTF. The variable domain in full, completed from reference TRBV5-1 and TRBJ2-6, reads KAGVTQTPRYLIKTRGQQVTLSCSPISGHRSVSWYQQTPGQGLQFLFEYFSETQRNKGNFPGRFSGRQFSNSRSEMNVSTLELGDSALYLCASSWTTNSGANVLTFGAGSRLTVL.